This entry lists 21 T cell receptor beta chains sequenced from one sample in a study of OX40 agonist ivuxolimab in advanced cancers. Assay: immunoSEQ multiplex PCR; the TCRdb copy retains only in-frame clones and omits some. This sample carries about 160,000 clones, roughly 92% of them seen once, and the ten largest clones take approximately 0.32%. The specimen comprised CD4+ or CD8+ T cells sorted from blood, sampled in a trial of the OX40 agonist ivuxolimab. Receptors were obtained from an adult with an advanced solid tumor such as melanoma, head and neck, liver or kidney cancer.

The chain couples TRBV5-6 to TRBJ1-4, with 8 bases identical to TRBD1. Germline lookup yields CDR1 SGHDT and CDR2 YYEEEE. The CDR3 has 16 residues. With 4 bases clipped from V and 7 bases from J, the junction kept 12 bases outside the gene matches. The CDR3 region has the DNA TGTGCCAGCAGCATCACTTTAGGAGACAGGGGTGAAAAACTGTTTTTT. It encodes CASSITLGDRGEKLFF.

This chain links TRBV19 with TRBJ1-5, with TRBD1 matching 7 bases. CDR3 length: 13 amino acids. CDR1 and CDR2 from the germline V gene are LNHDA and SQIVND (reference sequence). The J segment lost 5 bases and the V segment lost 6 bases, leaving 4 bases of the junction unmatched. CDR3 residues: CASSRQGDQPQHF. The CDR3 nucleotides read TGTGCCAGTAGCCGACAGGGAGATCAGCCCCAGCATTTT.

This chain links TRBV6-6 with TRBJ2-5; a possible D gene is TRBD1 (6 bases). This CDR3 comprises 13 residues. The V gene lost 6 bases and the J gene lost 5 bases, with 13 bases spanning the gap. CDR1 and CDR2 from the germline V gene are MNHNY and SVGAGI (reference sequence). The CDR3 coding sequence is TGTGCCAGCAGCCTAGGGGGAGAGGAGACCCAGTACTTC. Protein sequence: CASSLGGEETQYF.

The chain uses TRBV2 and TRBJ1-1, with D perhaps TRBD1 (6 bases). The CDR3 is 14 amino acids. The ends were cut back, 6 bases at V and 1 base at J, with 12 bases in the middle. Per germline, CDR1 SNHLY and CDR2 FYNNEI. The chain's CDR3 is CASRGTGPNTEAFF. The CDR3 DNA reads TGTGCCAGCAGGGGAACAGGGCCGAACACTGAAGCTTTCTTT.

The rearrangement joins TRBV19 to TRBJ2-1, with 7 bases matching TRBD1. With 5 bases clipped from V and 8 bases from J, the junction kept 9 bases outside the gene matches. CDR1 and CDR2 (germline): LNHDA, SQIVND (reference sequence). CDR3 size: 14 residues. CDR3 loop: CASSGARGNDEQFF. CDR3 nucleotides: TGTGCCAGTAGTGGGGCCAGGGGGAATGATGAGCAGTTCTTC.

The rearrangement links TRBV19 to TRBJ2-5; D call uncertain. The germline V gene encodes CDR1 LNHDA and CDR2 SQIVND (reference sequence). The ends were cut back, 5 bases at V and 0 bases at J, with 16 bases in the middle. This CDR3 is 16 amino acids long. CDR3 coding DNA: TGTGCCAGTAGTCCTCGGACCTCTTATTACCAAGAGACCCAGTACTTC. This translates into CASSPRTSYYQETQYF.

This chain uses TRBV19 with TRBJ2-7; 8 bases line up with TRBD1. V was clipped by 5 bases and J by 2 bases; unmatched bases: 2. The CDR3 is 13 residues long. The V gene's germline CDR1 is LNHDA and CDR2 SQIVND (reference sequence). The CDR3 protein is CASSPTGAYEQYF. The CDR3 DNA sequence: TGTGCCAGTAGTCCGACAGGGGCCTACGAGCAGTACTTC.

The CDR3 spells CASSLGGTDFNTQYF. CDR3 sequence (DNA): TGTGCCAGCAGCTTGGGTGGGACGGACTTTAATACGCAGTATTTT. The chain carries TRBV5-4 and TRBJ2-3; D is tentatively TRBD1 or TRBD2 (5 bases each). V lost 0 bases to trimming and J lost 7 bases, with 15 bases between them. The CDR3 contains 15 residues. In germline, CDR1 is SGHNT, CDR2 YYREEE (reference sequence).

Here the CDR3 reads CASSLAADREETQYF. The CDR3 DNA reads as TGTGCCAGCAGCTTGGCCGCGGACAGGGAAGAGACCCAGTACTTC. The chain employs TRBV5-8 and TRBJ2-5; 8 nucleotides align to TRBD1. The CDR3 consists of 15 residues. CDR1 is SGHTS and CDR2 is YDEGEE in the germline V gene. V lost 0 bases and J lost 3; bases outside the gene matches: 4.

The gene calls are TRBV29-1 and TRBJ2-7; D is unresolved. CDR1 SQVTM and CDR2 ANQGSEA come from the germline V gene. The CDR3 length is 12 residues. The V gene lost 3 bases and the J gene lost 0 bases, with 6 bases spanning the gap. The CDR3: CSVDSNSYEQYF. CDR3 DNA: TGCAGCGTTGACAGTAACTCCTACGAGCAGTACTTC.

The chain is built from TRBV5-5 and TRBJ1-5, with D hard to call. The CDR3 runs to 15 residues. In germline, CDR1 is SGHKS, CDR2 YYEKEE (reference sequence). V shed 0 bases and J shed 2 bases, with 9 bases lying between them. CDR3 coding DNA: TGTGCCAGCAGCTTGGACGGTGGGGGCAATCAGCCCCAGCATTTT. Translated: CASSLDGGGNQPQHF.

V gene TRBV6-6 combines with J gene TRBJ2-5, with D unclear. The V and J ends lost 2 bases and 5 bases respectively, with 6 bases between them. Germline V CDR1 and CDR2: MNHNY, SVGAGI (reference sequence). This CDR3 is 12 amino acids long. The CDR3 nucleotides are TGTGCCAGCAGTTACATGGGGGAGACCCAGTACTTC. This translates into CASSYMGETQYF.

The J gene is TRBJ1-1, the V gene TRBV19, with D unclear. CDR3 length: 15 residues. Trimming cost V 5 bases and J 10 bases, with 23 bases left between them. Germline CDR1 is LNHDA and CDR2 is SQIVND (reference sequence). The CDR3 coding sequence is TGTGCCAGTAGTTCGATACTCCCCCCCTCGCTGGTAGCTTTCTTT. Amino acid sequence: CASSSILPPSLVAFF.

A single count supports this clone. The genes are TRBV7-9 and TRBJ1-2; TRBD1 aligns across 12 bases. The junction had 13 bases not matched to a gene; V was cut back by 5 bases and J by 6 bases. Germline V gives CDR1 SEHNR, CDR2 FQNEAQ (reference sequence). CDR3 length equals 17 residues. This CDR3 is CASSPSGTGGTGNGYTF. The CDR3 DNA is TGTGCCAGCAGCCCGTCCGGGACAGGGGGCACGGGGAATGGCTACACCTTC. Supplemented by reference TRBV7-9 and TRBJ1-2, the full variable domain reads DTGVSQNPRHKITKRGQNVTFRCDPISEHNRLYWYRQTLGQGPEFLTYFQNEAQLEKSRLLSDRFSAERPKGSFSTLEIQRTEQGDSAMYLCASSPSGTGGTGNGYTFGSGTRLTVV.

This chain links TRBV27 with TRBJ2-7; the match to TRBD2 covers 9 bases. The CDR3 runs to 15 residues. Per the germline V gene, CDR1 is MNHEY and CDR2 is SMNVEV (reference sequence). V was pared by 5 bases and J by 0 bases, with 5 bases of the junction left unmatched. The CDR3 loop is CASSRSTSGSYEQYF. CDR3 DNA: TGTGCCAGCAGTCGCTCGACTAGCGGCTCCTACGAGCAGTACTTC.

A word on this clone: The junction departs from the called germline gene at one end, perhaps through a read error. The rearrangement joins TRBV28 to TRBJ1-6; possible D gene TRBD1, 5 bases. Germline V gene sequence: CDR1 MDHEN, CDR2 SYDVKM. The CDR3 is made up of 12 amino acids. The CDR3 DNA sequence: TGTGCCAGCAGCCCTCTCGGGACTGTAGTTGACTTT. Translation: CASSPLGTVVDF.

This chain uses TRBV18 with TRBJ2-3; D assignment may be TRBD1 or TRBD2 (5 bases each). This CDR3 region has 15 residues. The V gene lost 6 bases and the J gene lost 3 bases, with 16 bases spanning the gap. The germline CDR1 and CDR2 sequences are KGHSH and LQKENI. The CDR3: CASSRGPRGTDTQYF. CDR3 in DNA: TGTGCCAGCTCCCGGGGACCCCGGGGAACAGATACGCAGTATTTT.

V and J are TRBV6-5 and TRBJ2-7; D is uncertain. This CDR3 has 15 amino acids. Per the germline V gene, CDR1 is MNHEY and CDR2 is SVGAGI. V was shortened by 0 bases and J by 2 bases, with 11 bases between the two germline ends. CDR3 nucleotides: TGTGCCAGCAGTTACTCGCACGGATTAACCTACGAGCAGTACTTC. Its translation: CASSYSHGLTYEQYF.

The chain has TRBV29-1 and TRBJ2-7; 8 bases match TRBD2. Germline V gene sequence: CDR1 SQVTM, CDR2 ANQGSEA. After removal of 4 bases from V and 6 bases from J, the junction contained 8 bases not matched to a gene. This CDR3 comprises 13 residues. CDR3 DNA: TGCAGCGTTGCGCCAAGACTAGCGAGCGAGCAGTACTTC. Translating it yields CSVAPRLASEQYF.

V is TRBV30 and J is TRBJ2-3; maybe TRBD1 (6 bases). Trimming cost V 0 bases and J 7 bases, with 17 bases left between them. The CDR3 contains 15 residues. Germline CDR1 GTSNPN, CDR2 SVGIG (reference sequence). The CDR3 spells CAWSVRDRRAYTQYF. CDR3 in DNA: TGTGCCTGGAGTGTACGAGACAGGCGAGCGTATACGCAGTATTTT.

V and J are TRBV10-3 and TRBJ2-7; either TRBD1 or TRBD2 may supply D (5 bases each). CDR3 length: 12 amino acids. The V end was cut by 11 bases, the J end by 2 bases, with 13 bases between. In germline, CDR1 is ENHRY, CDR2 SYGVKD. CDR3 in amino acids: CAVGASTYEQYF. In nucleotides, the CDR3 is TGTGCCGTCGGGGCGAGTACCTACGAGCAGTACTTC.